The clone carrying this T cell receptor (beta chain) has a handful of counts. The antigen is not known. This specimen comes from a study of early T cells in non-severe SARS-CoV-2 infection. Study-wide points: Matches to VDJdb favored anti-spike CD8 responses and missed private and CD4 specificities.

The CDR3 spans 13 residues. Trimming removed 7 bases at V and 5 bases at J, with 15 bases between. The germline gives CDR1 MNHEY, CDR2 SMNVEV (reference sequence). Molecules of cDNA were individually given unique molecular identifiers that were attached to them. Each CDR3 protein gets one entry after TCRdb re-called the 5' RACE reads with MiXCR. The sample carries tens of thousands of distinct CDR3 sequences, 9.5% to 15% recorded once. This clonotype was obtained from an adult who was a healthcare worker with PCR-confirmed SARS-CoV-2 infection or an uninfected control (not recorded which). This sequence joins TRBV27 and TRBJ2-7, with D unresolved. Input material: whole blood. CDR3 DNA: TGTGCCAGCAAGGCCCGTGCCCAGGACGAGCAGTACTTC. Protein product: CASKARAQDEQYF.